These 29 T cell receptor beta chains came from one sample sequenced in a study of identical twins. TCRdb passed the 5' RACE reads through MiXCR, listing each CDR3 protein once. Of 600,000 to 850,000 distinct CDR3 sequences listed, 18% were seen once; the top ten hold 10% to 15%. This sample also appeared in a second study, on T cells expressing NK-cell markers.

The sequenced sample was PBMCs. Receptor source: a woman aged 18-35 years in good health.

The rearrangement links TRBV20-1 to TRBJ2-3; D call uncertain. CDR1 is DFQATT and CDR2 is SNEGSKA in the germline V gene (reference sequence). This CDR3 contains 15 residues. V was trimmed by 2 bases and J by 0 bases, leaving 12 bases between them. The CDR3, as DNA: TGCAGTGCTAGATTCCCCTTCCTGAGCACAGATACGCAGTATTTT. The encoded protein is CSARFPFLSTDTQYF.

Only a few counts were recorded for this clonotype. The chain combines TRBV12-3 or TRBV12-4 with TRBJ2-5, with D unresolved. The CDR3 length is 14 residues. Trimming pared 8 bases from V and 2 bases from J, leaving 15 bases between. CDR3 region: CASARRKDQETQYF. The CDR3 DNA is TGTGCCAGCGCCCGCCGGAAGGATCAAGAGACCCAGTACTTC.

The CDR3 here is CAWSLGNEQFF. The CDR3 DNA follows: TGTGCCTGGAGTCTGGGAAATGAGCAGTTCTTC. The chain joins TRBV30 to TRBJ2-1; D unclear. V shed 2 bases and J shed 7 bases, with 6 bases lying between them. Germline CDR1 is GTSNPN and CDR2 is SVGIG (reference sequence). The CDR3 runs to 11 residues. Based on the CDR3 plus reference TRBV30 and TRBJ2-1, the full variable domain is SQTIHQWPATLVQPVGSPLSLECTVEGTSNPNLYWYRQAAGRGLQLLFYSVGIGQISSEVPQNLSASRPQDRQFILSSKKLLLSDSGFYLCAWSLGNEQFFGPGTRLTVL.

This clonotype appeared many times. As DNA, the CDR3 is TGTGCCAGCAGCGTAGGCGGGGATCAAGAGACCCAGTACTTC. Encoded protein: CASSVGGDQETQYF. The chain is built from TRBV9 and TRBJ2-5, with a tentative D call TRBD2 (6 bases). The CDR3 runs to 14 residues. Trimming removed 0 bases from V and 2 bases from J, with 8 bases in between. Germline loops: CDR1 SGDLS, CDR2 YYNGEE.

This chain uses TRBV12-3 or TRBV12-4 with TRBJ2-1; perhaps TRBD1 as D (6 bases). There are 19 residues in the CDR3. Trimming took off 8 bases at V and 5 bases at J, with 31 bases between the two ends. CDR3: CASSLFTRGGTLDHNEQFF. The CDR3 coding sequence is TGTGCCAGCTCCCTCTTCACTAGAGGGGGAACTCTAGACCACAATGAGCAGTTCTTC.

The CDR3 here is CASSSNTMPQETQYF. The DNA of the CDR3 is TGTGCCAGCAGCTCGAATACTATGCCCCAAGAGACCCAGTACTTC. This rearrangement joins TRBV7-2 to TRBJ2-5; no clear D. V shed 4 bases and J shed 1 base, with 13 bases lying between them. This CDR3 region has 15 residues. Looked up from germline, CDR1 is SGHTA and CDR2 is FQGNSA. Complete variable domain (other parts from reference TRBV7-2 and TRBJ2-5): GAGVSQSPSNKVTEKGKDVELRCDPISGHTALYWYRQSLGQGLEFLIYFQGNSAPDKSGLPSDRFSAERTGGSVSTLTIQRTQQEDSAVYLCASSSNTMPQETQYFGPGTRLLVL.

V and J are TRBV7-9 and TRBJ2-7, with 8 bases that match TRBD1. V was pared by 5 bases and J by 2 bases, with 8 bases of the junction left unmatched. The CDR3 runs to 15 residues. The germline V gene encodes CDR1 SEHNR and CDR2 FQNEAQ (reference sequence). The CDR3, as DNA: TGTGCCAGCAGCCCTAGATCGACAGGGGCCTACGAGCAGTACTTC. The encoded protein is CASSPRSTGAYEQYF. Together with reference TRBV7-9 and TRBJ2-7, the CDR3 gives the full variable domain: DTGVSQNPRHKITKRGQNVTFRCDPISEHNRLYWYRQTLGQGPEFLTYFQNEAQLEKSRLLSDRFSAERPKGSFSTLEIQRTEQGDSAMYLCASSPRSTGAYEQYFGPGTRLTVT.

This clonotype was observed a few times. The chain couples TRBV5-5 to TRBJ2-5, with TRBD2 matching over 9 bases. J gave up 5 bases and V 3 bases, and 5 bases lay outside the gene matches. CDR1 and CDR2 from the germline V gene are SGHKS and YYEKEE (reference sequence). This CDR3 comprises 14 residues. CDR3 region: CASSSASGMETQYF. In DNA, the CDR3 is TGTGCCAGCAGCTCAGCTAGCGGGATGGAGACCCAGTACTTC.

The rearrangement uses TRBV29-1 and TRBJ2-7; no reliable D call. V lost 5 bases and J lost 5, with 13 bases in between. Germline CDR1 is SQVTM and CDR2 is ANQGSEA. This CDR3 comprises 12 residues. CDR3 region: CSVSLYQDEQYF. CDR3 coding DNA: TGCAGCGTTTCCCTCTATCAGGACGAGCAGTACTTC.

The rearrangement joins TRBV12-3 or TRBV12-4 to TRBJ2-1; D unresolved. The CDR3 runs to 16 residues. V was cut by 2 bases and J by 4 bases, with 15 bases left in between. CDR3 DNA sequence: TGTGCCAGCAGTTTATCCTTCGAACGGTTATACAATGAGCAGTTCTTC. As protein: CASSLSFERLYNEQFF.

This clonotype was observed a few times. The V gene is TRBV3-1, the J gene TRBJ1-2; weak D call: TRBD1 (5 bases). The CDR3 contains 14 residues. From germline, CDR1 is LGHDT and CDR2 YNNKEL (reference sequence). V was pared by 1 base and J by 5 bases, with 11 bases between. Here the CDR3 DNA reads TGTGCCAGCAGCCAAGTCAGGGAGGGATATGGCTACACCTTC. This sequence encodes CASSQVREGYGYTF.

This clonotype occurred many times. The chain links TRBV5-1 to TRBJ2-7; D uncertain. V was shortened by 1 base and J by 1 base, with 6 bases between the two germline ends. The CDR3 consists of 13 residues. Germline V CDR1 and CDR2: SGHRS, YFSETQ. CDR3 nucleotide sequence: TGCGCCAGCAGCTTGACCCTTTCCTACGAGCAGTACTTC. Its protein is CASSLTLSYEQYF.

The chain uses TRBV29-1 and TRBJ2-1; 7 bases map to TRBD1. After removal of 7 bases from V and 0 bases from J, the junction contained 6 bases not matched to a gene. CDR1 and CDR2 from the germline V gene are SQVTM and ANQGSEA. The CDR3 is 14 amino acids. In DNA, the CDR3 is TGCAGCGCCAGGGGGACCACCTCCTACAATGAGCAGTTCTTC. It yields the protein CSARGTTSYNEQFF.

This clonotype was seen a few times. The CDR3 loop reads CSATVFTEAFF. CDR3 nucleotides: TGCAGTGCGACGGTGTTCACTGAAGCTTTCTTT. V usage is TRBV20-1 and J usage is TRBJ1-1, with D uncertain. The V end was cut by 6 bases, the J end by 4 bases, with 9 bases between. Per the germline V gene, CDR1 is DFQATT and CDR2 is SNEGSKA (reference sequence). The CDR3 has 11 residues.

The chain carries TRBV7-9 and TRBJ2-3; a weak D match, TRBD2 (5 bases). The CDR3 has 15 residues. V lost 5 bases and J 4 bases, leaving 16 bases between the germline ends. CDR1 SEHNR and CDR2 FQNEAQ come from the germline V gene (reference sequence). CDR3 DNA: TGTGCCAGCAGCCTGACTATTACCAGAGCAGATACGCAGTATTTT. Translation gives CASSLTITRADTQYF.

The chain couples TRBV6-5 to TRBJ2-7; D not certain. Germline CDR1 and CDR2: MNHEY and SVGAGI. V shed 4 bases and J shed 4 bases, with 17 bases lying between them. The CDR3 length is 15 residues. CDR3 amino acids: CASSFYTAPYYEQYF. The CDR3 bases are TGTGCCAGCAGTTTTTACACCGCGCCCTATTACGAGCAGTACTTC.

In regard to this clonotype: A read error may produce the germline difference seen at one junction end. The V gene is TRBV7-7, the J gene TRBJ2-7; D is possibly TRBD2 (6 bases). Germline V gene sequence: CDR1 SSHAT, CDR2 FNYEAQ (reference sequence). This CDR3 contains 14 residues. The CDR3 sequence is CASSLSSVTREQYF. DNA for the CDR3: TGTGCTAGCAGCTTATCTAGCGTTACTCGCGAGCAGTACTTC.

With regard to this clonotype: This clone may be a read error of a much larger clone one base away. This chain uses TRBV20-1 with TRBJ2-1, with D unresolved. CDR1 is DFQATT and CDR2 is SNEGSKA in the germline V gene (reference sequence). This CDR3 comprises 14 residues. The CDR3 is CSAPDTSSCNEQFF. The DNA of the CDR3 is TGCAGTGCTCCCGACACGAGCTCCTGCAATGAGCAGTTCTTC.

The table lists this clonotype with a few counts. This rearrangement joins TRBV29-1 to TRBJ1-3; 8 bases are a match to TRBD1. The V and J ends lost 5 bases and 1 base, in that order; junction bases with no gene match: 10. The CDR3 runs 16 residues. Looked up from germline, CDR1 is SQVTM and CDR2 is ANQGSEA. The CDR3 DNA reads TGCAGCGTTAGAGGACAGGGCGGAGGTTCTGGAAACACCATATATTTT. Protein sequence: CSVRGQGGGSGNTIYF.

This chain connects TRBV12-3 or TRBV12-4 to TRBJ2-5; TRBD2 aligns across 9 bases. V shed 1 base and J 5 bases; nucleotides not matched to a gene: 5. The CDR3 loop spans 15 amino acids. The CDR3 DNA reads TGTGCCAGCAGTTTAGGGGGACTAGCAATCGAGACCCAGTACTTC. Residues: CASSLGGLAIETQYF.

The J gene is TRBJ2-1, the V gene TRBV29-1; no clear D. V was cut by 5 bases and J by 8 bases, with 22 bases left in between. The germline V gene encodes CDR1 SQVTM and CDR2 ANQGSEA. The CDR3 contains 15 residues. CDR3 bases: TGCAGCGTTCCTGGACCCCATTTGATTGGGGATGAGCAGTTCTTC. Its protein product is CSVPGPHLIGDEQFF.

The chain employs TRBV4-3 and TRBJ2-7; 8 bases match TRBD1. With 0 bases clipped from V and 3 bases from J, the junction kept 16 bases outside the gene matches. Germline V gene sequence: CDR1 LGHNA, CDR2 YSLEER. The CDR3 sequence is 19 residues long. As DNA, the CDR3 is TGCGCCAGCAGCCAAGAAGGGACAGGAGGATCTAAAAGAGTCTACGAGCAGTACTTC. This gives the protein CASSQEGTGGSKRVYEQYF.

The rearrangement joins TRBV9 to TRBJ2-1; 8 bases are a match to TRBD2. Trimming took 1 base from V and 9 from J; bases not matched to a gene: 12. CDR3 length equals 16 residues. CDR1 and CDR2 from the germline V gene are SGDLS and YYNGEE. The CDR3 nucleotides read TGTGCCAGCAGCGTAACAGTACGGGGGGGGGTGAGTGAGCAGTTCTTC. Amino acid sequence: CASSVTVRGGVSEQFF.

This clonotype was recorded a few times. The CDR3 spells CSATPSGSMAEQYF. CDR3 bases: TGCAGTGCCACCCCCAGCGGGAGTATGGCCGAGCAGTACTTC. This chain links TRBV20-1 with TRBJ2-7, with TRBD2 matching over 8 bases. Trimming at V came to 6 bases and at J to 6 bases, leaving 13 bases not matched to a gene. Looked up from germline, CDR1 is DFQATT and CDR2 is SNEGSKA (reference sequence). The CDR3 runs 14 residues.

There are a few counts of this clonotype. The V call is TRBV20-1, the J call TRBJ2-3, with a possible D match to TRBD2 (6 bases). Looked up from germline, CDR1 is DFQATT and CDR2 is SNEGSKA (reference sequence). The V gene lost 6 bases and the J gene lost 6 bases, with 13 bases spanning the gap. The CDR3 consists of 12 residues. The CDR3 region is CSAGGGVDTQYF. The DNA of the CDR3 is TGCAGTGCAGGAGGCGGGGTGGATACGCAGTATTTT.

This rearrangement joins TRBV12-3 or TRBV12-4 to TRBJ2-5; 13 positions match TRBD2. The CDR3 has 17 residues. Trimming removed 6 bases from V and 5 bases from J; junction bases left unmatched: 12. CDR3 sequence (DNA): TGTGCCAGCAGCCGTTATATTGGGACTAGCGGGGCGGAGACCCAGTACTTC. Protein: CASSRYIGTSGAETQYF.

The CDR3 here is CASSTQTGLENEAFF. For the CDR3, the DNA is TGTGCCAGCAGTACCCAGACAGGGTTAGAAAATGAAGCTTTCTTT. The rearrangement uses TRBV6-2 or TRBV6-3 and TRBJ1-1; TRBD1 agrees at 7 bases. The J segment lost 7 bases and the V segment lost 5 bases, leaving 13 bases of the junction unmatched. The CDR3 contains 15 residues. Germline assignment: CDR1 MNHEY and CDR2 SVGEGT.

The V gene is TRBV5-5, the J gene TRBJ2-7, with 12 bases aligning to TRBD2. The germline gives CDR1 SGHKS, CDR2 YYEKEE (reference sequence). V lost 4 bases and J lost 5; bases outside the gene matches: 7. This CDR3 comprises 15 residues. CDR3 loop: CASSPLAGGLDEQYF. The CDR3, as DNA: TGTGCCAGCAGCCCCCTAGCGGGAGGGCTTGACGAGCAGTACTTC.

This chain joins TRBV18 and TRBJ2-3; 9 bases agree with TRBD2. Germline-derived CDR1 and CDR2 are KGHSH and LQKENI. The J segment lost 2 bases and the V segment lost 3 bases, leaving 6 bases of the junction unmatched. The CDR3 loop spans 16 amino acids. The CDR3 reads CASSPDIAGDTDTQYF. CDR3 nucleotide sequence: TGTGCCAGCTCACCCGATATAGCGGGAGACACAGATACGCAGTATTTT.